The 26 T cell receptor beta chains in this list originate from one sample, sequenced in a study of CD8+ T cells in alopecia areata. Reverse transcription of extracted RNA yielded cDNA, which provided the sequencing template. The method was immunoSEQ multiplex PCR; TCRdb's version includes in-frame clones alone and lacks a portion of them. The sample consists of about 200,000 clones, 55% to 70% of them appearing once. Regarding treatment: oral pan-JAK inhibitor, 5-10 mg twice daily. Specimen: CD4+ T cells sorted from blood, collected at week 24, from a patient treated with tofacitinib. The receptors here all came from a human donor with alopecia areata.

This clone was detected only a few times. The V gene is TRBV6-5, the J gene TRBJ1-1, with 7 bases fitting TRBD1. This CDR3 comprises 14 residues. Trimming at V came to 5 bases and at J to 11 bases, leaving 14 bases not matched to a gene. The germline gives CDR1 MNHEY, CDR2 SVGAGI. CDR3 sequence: CASSTYDRVGSAFF. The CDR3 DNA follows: TGTGCCAGCAGTACCTACGACAGGGTTGGTTCGGCTTTCTTT.

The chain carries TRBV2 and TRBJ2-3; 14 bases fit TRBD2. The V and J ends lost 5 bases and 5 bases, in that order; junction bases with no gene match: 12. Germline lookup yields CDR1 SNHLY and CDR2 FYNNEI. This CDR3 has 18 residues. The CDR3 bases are TGTGCCAGCAGTAGACTAGCGGGAGGGCCATGGAGGAGAGATACGCAGTATTTT. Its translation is CASSRLAGGPWRRDTQYF.

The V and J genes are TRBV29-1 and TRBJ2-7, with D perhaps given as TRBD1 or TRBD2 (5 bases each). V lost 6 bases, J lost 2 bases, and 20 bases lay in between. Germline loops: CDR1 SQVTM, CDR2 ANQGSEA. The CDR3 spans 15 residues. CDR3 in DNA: TGCAGCGTGATGAACCGGGACCGACGGACCTACGAGCAGTACTTC. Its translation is CSVMNRDRRTYEQYF.

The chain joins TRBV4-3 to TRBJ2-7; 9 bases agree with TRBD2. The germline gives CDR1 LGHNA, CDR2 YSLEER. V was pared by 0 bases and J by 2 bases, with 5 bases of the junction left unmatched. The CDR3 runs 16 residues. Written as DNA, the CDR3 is TGCGCCAGCAGCCAAGATTACGCGGGGGGGGCCTACGAGCAGTACTTC. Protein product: CASSQDYAGGAYEQYF.

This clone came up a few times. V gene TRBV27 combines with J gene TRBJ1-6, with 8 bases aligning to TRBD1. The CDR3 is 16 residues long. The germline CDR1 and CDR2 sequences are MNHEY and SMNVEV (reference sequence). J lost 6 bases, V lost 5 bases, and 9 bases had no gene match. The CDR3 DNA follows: TGTGCCAGCAGTAAAACACAGGGGGTAGGTAATTCACCCCTCCACTTT. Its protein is CASSKTQGVGNSPLHF.

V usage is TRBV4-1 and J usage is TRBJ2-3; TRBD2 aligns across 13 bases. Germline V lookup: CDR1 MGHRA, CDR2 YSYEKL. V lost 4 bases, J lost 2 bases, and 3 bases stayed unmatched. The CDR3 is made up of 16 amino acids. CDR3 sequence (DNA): TGCGCCAGCAGCCGAGGACTAGCGGGGGACACAGATACGCAGTATTTT. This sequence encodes CASSRGLAGDTDTQYF.

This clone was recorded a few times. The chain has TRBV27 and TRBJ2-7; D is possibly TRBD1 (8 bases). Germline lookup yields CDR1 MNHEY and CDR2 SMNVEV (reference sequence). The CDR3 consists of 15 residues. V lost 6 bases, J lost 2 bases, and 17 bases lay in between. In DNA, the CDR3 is TGTGCCAGCAGCTGGACAGGGAGGGATACCTACGAGCAGTACTTC. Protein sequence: CASSWTGRDTYEQYF.

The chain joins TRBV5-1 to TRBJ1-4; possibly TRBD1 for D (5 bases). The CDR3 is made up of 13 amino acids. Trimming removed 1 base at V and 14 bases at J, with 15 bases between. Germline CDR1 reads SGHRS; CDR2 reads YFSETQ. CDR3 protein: CASSLYRGSTLFF. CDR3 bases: TGCGCCAGCAGCTTGTATCGGGGCTCAACGCTGTTTTTT. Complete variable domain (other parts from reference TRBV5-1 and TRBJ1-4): KAGVTQTPRYLIKTRGQQVTLSCSPISGHRSVSWYQQTPGQGLQFLFEYFSETQRNKGNFPGRFSGRQFSNSRSEMNVSTLELGDSALYLCASSLYRGSTLFFGSGTQLSVL.

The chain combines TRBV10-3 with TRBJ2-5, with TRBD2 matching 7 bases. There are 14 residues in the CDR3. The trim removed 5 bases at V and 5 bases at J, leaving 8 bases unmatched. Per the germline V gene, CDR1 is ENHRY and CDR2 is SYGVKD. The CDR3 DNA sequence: TGTGCCATCAGTTCAGACACCGGGGGGGAGACCCAGTACTTC. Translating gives CAISSDTGGETQYF.

The CDR3 protein is CASSSFAGTSYEQYF. The CDR3 region has the DNA TGTGCCAGCAGTTCGTTTGCAGGGACTTCCTACGAGCAGTACTTC. This chain links TRBV7-6 with TRBJ2-7; maybe TRBD2 (6 bases). CDR1 is SGHVS, CDR2 FNYEAQ, per germline. V was clipped by 6 bases and J by 1 base, with 16 bases between them. The CDR3 extends over 15 amino acids.

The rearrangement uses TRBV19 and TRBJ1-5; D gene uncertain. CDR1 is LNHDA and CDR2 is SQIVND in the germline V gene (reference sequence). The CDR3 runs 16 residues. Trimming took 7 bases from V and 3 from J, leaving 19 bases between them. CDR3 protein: CASNPLVGGFNQPQHF. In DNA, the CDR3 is TGTGCCAGTAACCCTTTGGTGGGAGGATTCAATCAGCCCCAGCATTTT. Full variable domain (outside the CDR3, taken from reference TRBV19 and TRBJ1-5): DGGITQSPKYLFRKEGQNVTLSCEQNLNHDAMYWYRQDPGQGLRLIYYSQIVNDFQKGDIAEGYSVSREKKESFPLTVTSAQKNPTAFYLCASNPLVGGFNQPQHFGDGTRLSIL.

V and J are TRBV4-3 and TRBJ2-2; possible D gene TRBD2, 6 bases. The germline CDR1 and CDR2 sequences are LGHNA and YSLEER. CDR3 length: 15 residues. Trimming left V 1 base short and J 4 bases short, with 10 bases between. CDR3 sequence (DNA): TGCGCCAGCAGCCAAGCCGCGACTAGCACCGGGGAGCTGTTTTTT. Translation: CASSQAATSTGELFF.

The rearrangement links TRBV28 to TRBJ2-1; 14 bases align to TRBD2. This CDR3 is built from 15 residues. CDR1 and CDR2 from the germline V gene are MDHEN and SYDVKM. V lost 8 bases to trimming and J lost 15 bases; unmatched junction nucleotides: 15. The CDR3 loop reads CASSIGTSGSPWGFF. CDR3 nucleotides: TGTGCCAGCTCCATTGGGACTAGCGGGAGCCCCTGGGGGTTCTTC.

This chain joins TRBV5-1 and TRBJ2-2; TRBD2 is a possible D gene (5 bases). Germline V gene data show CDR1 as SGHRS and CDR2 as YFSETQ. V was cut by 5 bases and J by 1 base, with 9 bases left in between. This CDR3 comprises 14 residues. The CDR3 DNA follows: TGCGCCAGCAGAACCGGGGTGAACACCGGGGAGCTGTTTTTT. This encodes CASRTGVNTGELFF.

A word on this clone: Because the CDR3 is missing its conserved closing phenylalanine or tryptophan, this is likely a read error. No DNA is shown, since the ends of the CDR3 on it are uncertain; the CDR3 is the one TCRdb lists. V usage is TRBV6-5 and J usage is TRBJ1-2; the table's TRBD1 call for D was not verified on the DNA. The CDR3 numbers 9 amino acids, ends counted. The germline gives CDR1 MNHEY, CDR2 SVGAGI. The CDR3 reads CASSKRDRE.

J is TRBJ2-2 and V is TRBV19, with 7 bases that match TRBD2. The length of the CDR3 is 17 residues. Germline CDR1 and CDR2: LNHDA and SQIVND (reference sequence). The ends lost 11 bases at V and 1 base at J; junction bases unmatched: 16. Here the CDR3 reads CAPHGGGAGLNTGELFF. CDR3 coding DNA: TGTGCCCCCCACGGGGGAGGAGCGGGACTGAACACCGGGGAGCTGTTTTTT.

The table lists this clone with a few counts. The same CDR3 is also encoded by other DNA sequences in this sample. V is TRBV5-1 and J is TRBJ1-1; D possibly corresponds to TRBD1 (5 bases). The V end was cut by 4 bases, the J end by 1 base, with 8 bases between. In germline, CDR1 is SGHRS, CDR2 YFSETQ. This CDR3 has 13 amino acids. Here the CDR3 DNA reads TGCGCCAGCAGCCGGGACCGGAACACTGAAGCTTTCTTT. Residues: CASSRDRNTEAFF.

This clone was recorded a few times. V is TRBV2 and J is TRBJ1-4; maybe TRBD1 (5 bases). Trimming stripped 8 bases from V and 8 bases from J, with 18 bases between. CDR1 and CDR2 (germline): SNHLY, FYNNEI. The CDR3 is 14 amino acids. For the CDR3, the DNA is TGTGCCAGCCAACGTGAAACGAGGGGCGAAAAACTGTTTTTT. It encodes CASQRETRGEKLFF.

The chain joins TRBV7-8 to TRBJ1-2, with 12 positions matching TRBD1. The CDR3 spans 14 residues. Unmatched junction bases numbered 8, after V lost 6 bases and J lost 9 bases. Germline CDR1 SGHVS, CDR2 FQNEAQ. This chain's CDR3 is CASRTGTGGMSYTF. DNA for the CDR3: TGTGCCAGCAGGACCGGGACAGGGGGCATGAGCTACACCTTC.

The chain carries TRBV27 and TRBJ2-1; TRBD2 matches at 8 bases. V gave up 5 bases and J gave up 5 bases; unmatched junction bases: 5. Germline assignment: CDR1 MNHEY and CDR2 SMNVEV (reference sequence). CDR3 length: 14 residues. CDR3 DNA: TGTGCCAGCAGTCGAGCGGGAGACGACAATGAGCAGTTCTTC. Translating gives CASSRAGDDNEQFF.

The CDR3 DNA sequence: TGCAGCGTTGTTGGACAGGGTGAATATGGCTACACCTTC. It encodes CSVVGQGEYGYTF. The rearrangement joins TRBV29-1 to TRBJ1-2; 8 bases are shared with TRBD1. Germline V gene lookup returns CDR1 SQVTM and CDR2 ANQGSEA. The length of the CDR3 is 13 residues. V lost 4 bases and J lost 5; bases outside the gene matches: 6.

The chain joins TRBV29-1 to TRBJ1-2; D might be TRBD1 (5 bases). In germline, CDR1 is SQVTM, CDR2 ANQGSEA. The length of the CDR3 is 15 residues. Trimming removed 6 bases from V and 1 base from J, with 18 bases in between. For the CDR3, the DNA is TGCAGCGTGACCGGGGGTAACCGGGTTAACTATGGCTACACCTTC. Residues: CSVTGGNRVNYGYTF.

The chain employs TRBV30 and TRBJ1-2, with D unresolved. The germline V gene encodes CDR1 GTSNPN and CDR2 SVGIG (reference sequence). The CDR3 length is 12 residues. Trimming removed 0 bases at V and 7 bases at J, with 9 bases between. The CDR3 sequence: CAWSVQRTGYTF. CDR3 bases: TGTGCCTGGAGTGTGCAAAGGACTGGCTACACCTTC. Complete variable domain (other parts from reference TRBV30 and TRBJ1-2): SQTIHQWPATLVQPVGSPLSLECTVEGTSNPNLYWYRQAAGRGLQLLFYSVGIGQISSEVPQNLSASRPQDRQFILSSKKLLLSDSGFYLCAWSVQRTGYTFGSGTRLTVV.

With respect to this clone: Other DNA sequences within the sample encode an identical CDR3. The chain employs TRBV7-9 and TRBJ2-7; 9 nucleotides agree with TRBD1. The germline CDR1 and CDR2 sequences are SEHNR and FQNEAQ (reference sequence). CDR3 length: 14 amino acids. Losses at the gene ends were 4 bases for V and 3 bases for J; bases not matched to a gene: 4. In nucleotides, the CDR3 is TGTGCCAGCAGCTCTCGGGACAGGGTCTACGAGCAGTACTTC. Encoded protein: CASSSRDRVYEQYF.

The CDR3 region has the DNA TGCAGCGTTGCTAGGGTACAGGGAATAGGGTACGAGCAGTACTTC. Translated, it gives CSVARVQGIGYEQYF. V and J are TRBV29-1 and TRBJ2-7, with D perhaps matching TRBD1 (6 bases). The CDR3 sequence is 15 residues long. CDR1 and CDR2 from the germline V gene are SQVTM and ANQGSEA. V was pared by 4 bases and J by 4 bases, with 20 bases between.

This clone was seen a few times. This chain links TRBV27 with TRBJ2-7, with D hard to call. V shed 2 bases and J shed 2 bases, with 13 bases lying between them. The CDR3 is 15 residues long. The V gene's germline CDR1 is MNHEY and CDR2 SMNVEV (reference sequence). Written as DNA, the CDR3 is TGTGCCAGCAGTTTAAGTAGGGTGGCGGCCTACGAGCAGTACTTC. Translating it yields CASSLSRVAAYEQYF.